The 29 T cell receptor beta chains below come from one sample, sequenced in a study of blood T cell repertoires in COVID-19. Repertoires were generated with immunoSEQ multiplex PCR, while TCRdb's copy carries only in-frame clones and drops some. The repertoire includes approximately 150,000 clones, 85% to 90% of them detected once, and less than 20% sits in the top ten. The source material was peripheral blood. Receptor source: a man aged 45-65 years with active or convalescent COVID-19.

The chain joins TRBV3-1 (or the pseudogene TRBV3-2) to TRBJ1-5; 7 positions agree with TRBD1. This CDR3 has 16 amino acids. Germline assignment: CDR1 LGHDT and CDR2 YNNKEL (reference sequence). V shed 4 bases and J 7 bases; nucleotides not matched to a gene: 13. This chain's CDR3 is CASSLSTGAAGQPQHF. CDR3 sequence (DNA): TGTGCCAGCAGCCTTAGTACAGGGGCGGCAGGACAGCCCCAGCATTTT.

CDR3 in DNA: TGTGCCAGCAGCCTGGGACTAGGAATCGAGCAGTACTTC. This sequence encodes CASSLGLGIEQYF. V usage is TRBV3-1 (or the pseudogene TRBV3-2) and J usage is TRBJ2-7; 8 nucleotides align to TRBD2. CDR3 length: 13 amino acids. V shed 4 bases, J shed 6 bases, and the junction held 5 bases outside the gene matches. The germline V gene has CDR1 LGHDT and CDR2 YNNKEL (reference sequence).

The chain employs TRBV5-5 and TRBJ2-3; TRBD2 is a possible D gene (5 bases). The CDR3 loop spans 13 amino acids. Germline V gene data show CDR1 as SGHKS and CDR2 as YYEKEE (reference sequence). V lost 4 bases and J lost 2, with 8 bases in between. The CDR3 bases are TGTGCCAGCAGCGCCCGGGACACAGATACGCAGTATTTT. Amino acid sequence: CASSARDTDTQYF. The full variable domain, its missing parts supplied by reference TRBV5-5 and TRBJ2-3, is DAGVTQSPTHLIKTRGQQVTLRCSPISGHKSVSWYQQVLGQGPQFIFQYYEKEERGRGNFPDRFSARQFPNYSSELNVNALLLGDSALYLCASSARDTDTQYFGPGTRLTVL.

The chain carries TRBV18 and TRBJ2-7; 7 bases map to TRBD2. J gave up 9 bases and V 2 bases, and 10 bases lay outside the gene matches. The CDR3 loop spans 14 amino acids. In germline, CDR1 is KGHSH, CDR2 LQKENI. CDR3 sequence reads: CASSPKKSGVPQYF. CDR3 sequence (DNA): TGTGCCAGCTCACCAAAGAAAAGCGGGGTGCCGCAGTACTTC.

V and J are TRBV12-3 or TRBV12-4 and TRBJ2-1, with D perhaps TRBD2 (5 bases). CDR3 length: 13 amino acids. Trimming left V 3 bases short and J 4 bases short, with 7 bases between. The CDR3 region has the DNA TGTGCCAGCAGTTTCCGGGAATACAATGAGCAGTTCTTC. Protein product: CASSFREYNEQFF.

CDR3 nucleotides: TGTGCCAGCAGTGAAGGGGGAGAGGGGGCAAACATTCAGTACTTC. Its translation: CASSEGGEGANIQYF. V is TRBV2 and J is TRBJ2-4; TRBD1 matches at 7 bases. V dropped 1 base and J dropped 6; count of bases not matched to a gene: 6. The CDR3 covers 15 residues. The germline V gene has CDR1 SNHLY and CDR2 FYNNEI.

This chain links TRBV10-1 with TRBJ2-1; 8 bases map to TRBD1. The germline CDR1 and CDR2 sequences are WNHNN and SYGVQD (reference sequence). The CDR3 runs 16 residues. J lost 3 bases, V lost 9 bases, and 13 bases had no gene match. CDR3 coding DNA: TGCGCCAGGGACAGGGCACTACTCAGACTCTACAATGAGCAGTTCTTC. Protein sequence: CARDRALLRLYNEQFF.

This clone came up once. The chain couples TRBV19 to TRBJ1-4; TRBD1 matches 9 bases. Germline trimming cut 7 bases from V and 4 bases from J; bases unmatched to any gene: 4. The germline V gene has CDR1 LNHDA and CDR2 SQIVND (reference sequence). CDR3 size: 14 residues. CDR3 coding DNA: TGTGCCAGTAACCCGGACAGGGGTAATGAAAAACTGTTTTTT. Its protein product is CASNPDRGNEKLFF.

The chain recombines TRBV30 with TRBJ1-3, with no clear D. Trimming cost V 6 bases and J 4 bases, with 10 bases left between them. The CDR3 has 12 amino acids. The germline gives CDR1 GTSNPN, CDR2 SVGIG (reference sequence). The CDR3 sequence: CACPTPGNTIYF. The CDR3 DNA follows: TGTGCCTGCCCGACTCCAGGAAACACCATATATTTT.

The gene calls are TRBV4-1 and TRBJ2-1; 7 bases are a match to TRBD1. The CDR3 extends over 17 amino acids. J was trimmed by 4 bases and V by 1 base; bases with no gene match: 10. Germline loops: CDR1 MGHRA, CDR2 YSYEKL. DNA of the CDR3: TGCGCCAGCAGCCAAGCCGAAAGGGTACAGGGGTACAATGAGCAGTTCTTC. Translation: CASSQAERVQGYNEQFF.

This rearrangement joins TRBV28 to TRBJ2-7; 8 bases are shared with TRBD1. With V trimmed by 5 bases and J by 4 bases, 13 bases remained unmatched. The CDR3 consists of 16 residues. Germline-derived CDR1 and CDR2 are MDHEN and SYDVKM. CDR3 amino acids: CASSAPGTGGLYEQYF. The CDR3 DNA is TGTGCCAGCAGTGCGCCCGGGACAGGCGGATTATACGAGCAGTACTTC.

V and J are TRBV18 and TRBJ1-1, with TRBD1 identical over 7 bases. The CDR3 runs 13 residues. Germline CDR1 and CDR2: KGHSH and LQKENI. The trim removed 6 bases at V and 3 bases at J, leaving 4 bases unmatched. The CDR3 coding sequence is TGTGCCAGCTCCCGGACAGGAGACACTGAAGCTTTCTTT. It yields the protein CASSRTGDTEAFF.

The sample holds one count of this clone. The rearrangement uses TRBV6-2 or TRBV6-3 and TRBJ1-2; D possibly corresponds to TRBD1 (5 bases). From germline, CDR1 is MNHEY and CDR2 SVGEGT. V was clipped by 0 bases and J by 2 bases, with 10 bases between them. The CDR3 is 15 residues long. DNA of the CDR3: TGTGCCAGCAGTTACTCTAGCAGGGTCAACTATGGCTACACCTTC. Translation: CASSYSSRVNYGYTF.

The chain employs TRBV5-1 and TRBJ2-5; 12 nucleotides align to TRBD1. This CDR3 spans 15 amino acids. Germline-derived CDR1 and CDR2 are SGHRS and YFSETQ. Germline trimming cut 2 bases from V and 4 bases from J; bases unmatched to any gene: 3. Here the CDR3 reads CASSLGTGGGETQYF. CDR3 bases: TGCGCCAGCAGCTTAGGGACAGGGGGCGGAGAGACCCAGTACTTC.

A single count supports this clone. DNA for the CDR3: TGTGCCAGCAGTGCCGTCGGACAGGGTAAAGAGACCCAGTACTTC. As protein: CASSAVGQGKETQYF. The chain has TRBV25-1 and TRBJ2-5; 8 nucleotides line up with TRBD1. The CDR3 is made up of 15 amino acids. The V segment lost 4 bases and the J segment 3 bases; nucleotides outside the gene matches: 7. Germline V gives CDR1 MGHDK, CDR2 SYGVNS.

The chain is built from TRBV19 and TRBJ1-2; 9 nucleotides align to TRBD1. There are 14 residues in the CDR3. The V and J ends lost 4 bases and 7 bases, in that order; junction bases with no gene match: 7. The germline CDR1 and CDR2 sequences are LNHDA and SQIVND (reference sequence). This CDR3 is CASSTRTGDSGYTF. The CDR3 DNA reads TGTGCCAGTAGTACCCGGACAGGGGATTCTGGCTACACCTTC.

The chain has TRBV18 and TRBJ1-5; 8 bases fit TRBD1. The trim removed 5 bases at V and 0 bases at J, leaving 12 bases unmatched. From germline, CDR1 is KGHSH and CDR2 LQKENI. CDR3 length equals 18 residues. The CDR3 reads CASSRQGLMKGSNQPQHF. The CDR3 DNA reads TGTGCCAGCTCAAGACAGGGGCTCATGAAGGGTAGCAATCAGCCCCAGCATTTT.

The V gene is TRBV19, the J gene TRBJ2-3, with D maybe TRBD1 (5 bases). The V and J ends lost 6 bases and 3 bases respectively, with 19 bases between them. The germline V gene encodes CDR1 LNHDA and CDR2 SQIVND (reference sequence). This CDR3 has 16 amino acids. The CDR3 region is CASRHSRTRETDTQYF. In nucleotides, the CDR3 is TGTGCCAGTAGGCATAGCAGGACACGTGAGACAGATACGCAGTATTTT.

V gene TRBV12-3 or TRBV12-4 combines with J gene TRBJ1-4; D gene ambiguous. V was trimmed by 4 bases and J by 5 bases, leaving 5 bases between them. This CDR3 has 12 amino acids. CDR3 sequence reads: CASSSVNEKLFF. Written as DNA, the CDR3 is TGTGCCAGCAGTTCAGTCAATGAAAAACTGTTTTTT.

The V and J genes are TRBV7-8 and TRBJ1-2; a weak D match, TRBD1 (6 bases). CDR1 and CDR2 from the germline V gene are SGHVS and FQNEAQ. CDR3 size: 15 residues. Trimming took 8 bases from V and 4 from J, leaving 20 bases between them. The CDR3 protein is CASSTGPSLSYGYTF. CDR3 coding DNA: TGTGCCAGCTCAACAGGGCCCTCATTGAGCTATGGCTACACCTTC.

This chain joins TRBV2 and TRBJ2-3; 10 positions agree with TRBD1. The CDR3 totals 14 residues. CDR1 and CDR2 from the germline V gene are SNHLY and FYNNEI. V lost 6 bases to trimming and J lost 5 bases; unmatched junction nucleotides: 5. This CDR3 reads CASRPDRGRDTQYF. The CDR3 DNA reads as TGTGCCAGCAGGCCCGACAGGGGGCGAGATACGCAGTATTTT.

This chain joins TRBV28 and TRBJ1-4; tentative D call: TRBD1 (6 bases). The CDR3 runs to 13 residues. Between the trimmed V and J ends, which lost 9 bases and 11 bases, there was a span of 19 bases. CDR1 MDHEN and CDR2 SYDVKM come from the germline V gene. For the CDR3, the DNA is TGTGCCAGTTACAGGGAGTTGGAAAAGAAACTGTTTTTT. Translated: CASYRELEKKLFF.

This chain connects TRBV7-2 to TRBJ1-6; no firm D call. This CDR3 has 13 residues. Deletions cut 1 base from V and 8 bases from J, with 6 bases between. The V gene's germline CDR1 is SGHTA and CDR2 FQGNSA. As DNA, the CDR3 is TGTGCCAGCAGCTTAGTGGGAGATTCACCCCTCCACTTT. This translates into CASSLVGDSPLHF. Filled out from reference TRBV7-2 and TRBJ1-6, the complete variable domain reads GAGVSQSPSNKVTEKGKDVELRCDPISGHTALYWYRQSLGQGLEFLIYFQGNSAPDKSGLPSDRFSAERTGGSVSTLTIQRTQQEDSAVYLCASSLVGDSPLHFGNGTRLTVT.

The rearrangement uses TRBV19 and TRBJ1-5; maybe TRBD1 (6 bases). Trimming took off 7 bases at V and 0 bases at J, with 13 bases between the two ends. CDR3 length equals 15 residues. Germline V lookup: CDR1 LNHDA, CDR2 SQIVND (reference sequence). The CDR3 coding sequence is TGTGCCAGTATGCTCGGACAGTCTAGCAATCAGCCCCAGCATTTT. Protein sequence: CASMLGQSSNQPQHF.

This sequence joins TRBV6-6 and TRBJ2-7; 8 bases match TRBD1. The CDR3 runs to 14 residues. Losses at the gene ends were 5 bases for V and 5 bases for J; bases not matched to a gene: 8. CDR1 and CDR2 (germline): MNHNY, SVGAGI (reference sequence). The CDR3 nucleotides are TGTGCCAGCAGTCAGAAGACAGGGGACGACGAGCAGTACTTC. As protein: CASSQKTGDDEQYF.

The chain couples TRBV9 to TRBJ2-2; 7 bases align to TRBD2. The ends lost 0 bases at V and 6 bases at J; junction bases unmatched: 11. The CDR3 contains 17 residues. Germline V gene lookup returns CDR1 SGDLS and CDR2 YYNGEE. Here the CDR3 reads CASSVATGQAGAGELFF. CDR3 coding DNA: TGTGCCAGCAGCGTAGCTACGGGCCAGGCGGGAGCCGGGGAGCTGTTTTTT.

This clone was counted between two and nine times. The rearrangement links TRBV7-2 to TRBJ2-2; 7 nucleotides line up with TRBD1. The CDR3 covers 15 residues. J gave up 6 bases and V 2 bases, and 6 bases lay outside the gene matches. Germline V gene data show CDR1 as SGHTA and CDR2 as FQGNSA. The CDR3 sequence: CASSLKGGGSGELFF. CDR3 nucleotides: TGTGCCAGCAGCTTAAAAGGGGGCGGTTCCGGGGAGCTGTTTTTT.

The chain is built from TRBV3-1 (or the pseudogene TRBV3-2) and TRBJ2-3; D is perhaps TRBD1 (5 bases). Germline CDR1 reads LGHDT; CDR2 reads YNNKEL (reference sequence). Trimming removed 6 bases from V and 1 base from J, with 14 bases in between. The CDR3 totals 15 residues. Written as DNA, the CDR3 is TGTGCCAGCAGTACTACGGGCAGGGGCACAGATACGCAGTATTTT. Residues: CASSTTGRGTDTQYF.

This clone was found many times. The rearrangement joins TRBV2 to TRBJ2-5; D not resolved. Germline V gives CDR1 SNHLY, CDR2 FYNNEI. Between the trimmed V and J ends, which lost 2 bases and 5 bases, there was a span of 18 bases. The CDR3 is made up of 16 amino acids. CDR3 nucleotide sequence: TGTGCCAGCAGTGAACAACAGACCTTCACCCGGGAGACCCAGTACTTC. It encodes CASSEQQTFTRETQYF.